Described below is a single T cell receptor beta chain sequence and its context. Germline values: CDR1 SNHLY, CDR2 FYNNEI. Trimming pared 4 bases from V and 5 bases from J, leaving 7 bases between. This CDR3 is 12 amino acids long. The method was immunoSEQ multiplex PCR; TCRdb's version includes in-frame clones alone and lacks a portion of them. The profile shows about 200,000 clones, 85% to 90% of them singletons. This record belongs to a study of blood T cell repertoires in COVID-19. During active infection, Seattle patients enrolled and were then monitored through disease. Source material: peripheral blood. The chain carries TRBV2 and TRBJ2-3; maybe TRBD2 (5 bases). The sequence came from a woman aged 50 to 60 with COVID-19, enrolled during active disease. CDR3 protein: CASSGSGDTQYF. The DNA for the CDR3 is TGTGCCAGCAGTGGGAGCGGAGATACGCAGTATTTT.